This TCR beta chain stems from a study of shared clonotypes between healthy human individuals. The CDR3 covers 16 residues. V shed 2 bases and J 5 bases; nucleotides not matched to a gene: 11. Germline assignment: CDR1 MNHEY and CDR2 SVGAGI. Data came from immunoSEQ multiplex PCR; TCRdb stores just in-frame clones and leaves some out. The data contain some 800,000 clones, 80% to 95% of them singletons. The naive CD8 subset, CD45RO-negative cells positively selected for CCR7, excluded terminally differentiated effector memory CD45RA+ cells. The table lists this clone with a count of one. This TCR was sampled from a young man in good health. Source material: naive CD8+ T cells sorted from blood. The chain uses TRBV6-5 and TRBJ2-5, with TRBD1 matching 7 bases. CDR3 loop: CASSYATGPLFETQYF. As DNA, the CDR3 is TGTGCCAGCAGTTACGCGACAGGGCCCCTATTTGAGACCCAGTACTTC.